The rows below give T cell receptor beta chains drawn from one sample of a study of shared clonotypes between healthy human individuals. Data came from immunoSEQ multiplex PCR; TCRdb stores just in-frame clones and leaves some out. The sample shows millions of clones, approximately 95% of them seen only once. Material: naive CD8+ T cells sorted from blood. These receptor sequences come from a young man in good health. CDR3s include the opening cysteine and the closing phenylalanine or tryptophan. D genes are given only for firm matches. The size of a clone is reported for some rows only, either as once, few or many, or as a class for expanded clones.

D: -; V: TRBV7-9; J: TRBJ2-1; size: -; DNA: TGTGCCAGCAGCCCCGGACTTGGGAGCTCCTACAATGAGCAGTTCTTC; CDR3: CASSPGLGSSYNEQFF
D: -; V: TRBV7-9; J: TRBJ2-2; size: -; DNA: TGTGCCAGCAGCTTATCGGGGACCGCGAACACCGGGGAGCTGTTTTTT; CDR3: CASSLSGTANTGELFF
D: -; V: TRBV27; J: TRBJ2-2; size: -; DNA: TGTGCCAGCAGTTTCTCGGTAGGGGAGGACACCGGGGAGCTGTTTTTT; CDR3: CASSFSVGEDTGELFF
D: -; V: TRBV7-9; J: TRBJ2-7; size: -; DNA: TGTGCCAGCAGCTTGACGCAAATCGAGCAGTACTTC; CDR3: CASSLTQIEQYF
D: TRBD2; V: TRBV30; J: TRBJ2-5; size: once; DNA: TGTGCCTGGAGTGCAGACGTGGCTAGCGGGGGCCCCTGGGAAGAGACCCAGTACTTC; CDR3: CAWSADVASGGPWEETQYF
D: TRBD2; V: TRBV5-4; J: TRBJ2-7; size: few; DNA: TGTGCCAGCAGCCTAGCGGGAGAGACCTACGAGCAGTACTTC; CDR3: CASSLAGETYEQYF
D: TRBD2; V: TRBV4-1; J: TRBJ2-1; size: -; DNA: TGCGCCAGCAGCCAAGATCGGGCTAGCGGCTCCTACAATGAGCAGTTCTTC; CDR3: CASSQDRASGSYNEQFF
D: -; V: TRBV28; J: TRBJ1-1; size: once; DNA: TGTGCCAGCACCCGGCCTTTTTCGAACACTGAAGCTTTCTTT; CDR3: CASTRPFSNTEAFF
D: TRBD2; V: TRBV7-8; J: TRBJ2-7; size: -; DNA: TGTGCCAGCAGCTTACTAGCGGGAGGGCCCTACGAGCAGTACTTC; CDR3: CASSLLAGGPYEQYF
D: -; V: TRBV28; J: TRBJ2-2; size: -; DNA: TGTGCCAGCAGTTCCCCTGGCGAAGGGGTGAGGACCGGGGAGCTGTTTTTT; CDR3: CASSSPGEGVRTGELFF
D: TRBD1; V: TRBV5-4; J: TRBJ2-7; size: -; DNA: TGTGCCAGCAGCTTGGGGACAGGGAGCCTCTACGAGCAGTACTTC; CDR3: CASSLGTGSLYEQYF
D: -; V: TRBV5-1; J: TRBJ2-7; size: once; DNA: TGCGCCAGCAGCTTGGTGGGAGGATACTACGAGCAGTACTTC; CDR3: CASSLVGGYYEQYF
D: -; V: TRBV13; J: TRBJ2-1; size: -; DNA: TGTGCCAGCAGCTTAGGTCAGGGCAATGAGCAGTTCTTC; CDR3: CASSLGQGNEQFF
D: -; V: TRBV6-5; J: TRBJ1-1; size: -; DNA: TGTGCCAGCAGTTCCTTACAAGACACTGAAGCTTTCTTT; CDR3: CASSSLQDTEAFF
D: -; V: TRBV7-9; J: TRBJ2-5; size: -; DNA: TGTGCCAGCAGCCTCCCGGACGGAGAGACCCAGTACTTC; CDR3: CASSLPDGETQYF
D: -; V: TRBV27; J: TRBJ2-3; size: -; DNA: TGTGCCAGCAGTTTCGGGTGGACGCAGTATTTT; CDR3: CASSFGWTQYF
D: TRBD2; V: TRBV27; J: TRBJ2-7; size: -; DNA: TGTGCCAGCAGTTTTCCCGGGACTACGACCTACGAGCAGTACTTC; CDR3: CASSFPGTTTYEQYF
D: -; V: TRBV27; J: TRBJ1-1; size: -; DNA: TGTGCCAGCAGTCCCCTAAGGGGAGGAACTGAAGCTTTCTTT; CDR3: CASSPLRGGTEAFF
D: -; V: TRBV7-6; J: TRBJ1-2; size: -; DNA: TGTGCCAGCAGCTTAGAACCGGGTTACTATGGCTACACCTTC; CDR3: CASSLEPGYYGYTF
D: -; V: TRBV7-9; J: TRBJ2-3; size: -; DNA: TGTGCCAGCACGGACAGCACAGATACGCAGTATTTT; CDR3: CASTDSTDTQYF
D: TRBD1; V: TRBV7-9; J: TRBJ1-1; size: -; DNA: TGTGCCAGCAGGCTAGGTGGGACAGATGAAGCTTTCTTT; CDR3: CASRLGGTDEAFF
D: TRBD2; V: TRBV5-6; J: TRBJ2-3; size: once; DNA: TGTGCCAGCAGCTCCTGGCTAGCGGGAAGTACAGATACGCAGTATTTT; CDR3: CASSSWLAGSTDTQYF
D: -; V: TRBV5-4; J: TRBJ2-3; size: -; DNA: TGTGCCAGCAGCTTGGAATCCCGGGAGTATTTT; CDR3: CASSLESREYF
D: -; V: TRBV5-1; J: TRBJ1-1; size: -; DNA: TGCGCCAGCAGCTTGGTAGGGACCACTGAAGCTTTCTTT; CDR3: CASSLVGTTEAFF
D: TRBD1; V: TRBV27; J: TRBJ2-7; size: -; DNA: TGTGCCAGCAGCCAGGGACAGGCCGCCTACGAGCAGTACTTC; CDR3: CASSQGQAAYEQYF
D: -; V: TRBV4-1; J: TRBJ2-3; size: -; DNA: TGCGCCAGCAGCCAAGAAGTAGCAACAGATACGCAGTATTTT; CDR3: CASSQEVATDTQYF
D: TRBD1; V: TRBV10-2; J: TRBJ1-1; size: -; DNA: TGCGCCAGCAGTGTTCCCGGGACAGGGAGGACTGAAGCTTTCTTT; CDR3: CASSVPGTGRTEAFF
D: -; V: TRBV4-1; J: TRBJ1-3; size: -; DNA: TGCGCCAGCAGCCAAGATGCCGGATACTCTGGAAACACCATATATTTT; CDR3: CASSQDAGYSGNTIYF
D: TRBD1; V: TRBV15; J: TRBJ2-7; size: -; DNA: TGTGCCACCAGCAGCGAGGGGGCGGTCTACGAGCAGTACTTC; CDR3: CATSSEGAVYEQYF
D: -; V: TRBV10-3; J: TRBJ2-2; size: once; DNA: TGTGCCTCCACCGGGGCACCTCCGGACTTAGACCCGAACACCGGGGAGCTGTTTTTT; CDR3: CASTGAPPDLDPNTGELFF
D: -; V: TRBV6-5; J: TRBJ2-5; size: -; DNA: TGTGCCAGCAGTTACCTCGGAGGGGGCGGGGAGACCCAGTACTTC; CDR3: CASSYLGGGGETQYF
D: TRBD1; V: TRBV19; J: TRBJ2-5; size: -; DNA: TGTGCCAGTAGTTCCCGGGACAGGGGGCAAGAGACCCAGTACTTC; CDR3: CASSSRDRGQETQYF
D: -; V: TRBV7-9; J: TRBJ2-5; size: -; DNA: TGTGCCAGCAGCCTTGTCGTAGGAGAGACCCAGTACTTC; CDR3: CASSLVVGETQYF
D: -; V: TRBV4-1; J: TRBJ2-1; size: once; DNA: TGCGCCAGCAGCCAACGCGGACAGTACAATGAGCAGTTCTTC; CDR3: CASSQRGQYNEQFF
D: -; V: TRBV10-1; J: TRBJ2-1; size: -; DNA: TGCGCCAGCAGCCTCGGGGTCGACGGAGGCTCCTACAATGAGCAGTTCTTC; CDR3: CASSLGVDGGSYNEQFF
D: -; V: TRBV6-5; J: TRBJ2-7; size: -; DNA: TGTGCCAGCAGTTACGGATTAACCGGGACTTTATACGAGCAGTACTTC; CDR3: CASSYGLTGTLYEQYF
D: TRBD1; V: TRBV4-1; J: TRBJ1-3; size: -; DNA: TGCGCCAGCAGCCAAAGCGACAGGGGAGACACCATATATTTT; CDR3: CASSQSDRGDTIYF
D: -; V: TRBV11-3; J: TRBJ2-6; size: -; DNA: TGTGCCAGCCCCCCGGGCACTGGGGCCAACGTCCTGACTTTC; CDR3: CASPPGTGANVLTF
D: -; V: TRBV5-6; J: TRBJ2-2; size: -; DNA: TGTGCCAGCAGCATACTACCGACCGGGGAGCTGTTTTTT; CDR3: CASSILPTGELFF
D: -; V: TRBV28; J: TRBJ2-7; size: -; DNA: TGTGCCAGCAGTTTATGGCTGAGAGGGCTGGTTCACGAGCAGTACTTC; CDR3: CASSLWLRGLVHEQYF
D: TRBD1; V: TRBV28; J: TRBJ1-1; size: -; DNA: TGTGCCAGCAGTTTTTTGACAGGGGGCTGGACTGAAGCTTTCTTT; CDR3: CASSFLTGGWTEAFF
D: -; V: TRBV14; J: TRBJ2-1; size: -; DNA: TGTGCCAGCAGCCAATCAACGTTGGAAGGGGCCTACAATGAGCAGTTCTTC; CDR3: CASSQSTLEGAYNEQFF
D: -; V: TRBV11-2; J: TRBJ1-3; size: -; DNA: TGTGCCAGCAGCTATCCAGGGGCCGGAAACACCATATATTTT; CDR3: CASSYPGAGNTIYF
D: -; V: TRBV4-2; J: TRBJ1-5; size: -; DNA: TGTGCCAGCAGCCAAAACGGCGGGACAATCGACAATCAGCCCCAGCATTTT; CDR3: CASSQNGGTIDNQPQHF
D: -; V: TRBV9; J: TRBJ2-7; size: -; DNA: TGTGCCAGCAGCCCCCACGTCCAGCACGAGCAGTACTTC; CDR3: CASSPHVQHEQYF
D: -; V: TRBV7-9; J: TRBJ2-7; size: -; DNA: TGTGCCAGCAGCTTAGGCTTGGCAATCAGCTACGAGCAGTACTTC; CDR3: CASSLGLAISYEQYF
D: -; V: TRBV6-1; J: TRBJ1-1; size: -; DNA: TGTGCCAGCAGTGAAAGGGGGTTCGCTGAAGCTTTCTTT; CDR3: CASSERGFAEAFF
D: TRBD1; V: TRBV29-1; J: TRBJ2-2; size: -; DNA: TGCAGCGTTAAGGGGACAGGGGGCATCTTGGCCGGGGAGCTGTTTTTT; CDR3: CSVKGTGGILAGELFF